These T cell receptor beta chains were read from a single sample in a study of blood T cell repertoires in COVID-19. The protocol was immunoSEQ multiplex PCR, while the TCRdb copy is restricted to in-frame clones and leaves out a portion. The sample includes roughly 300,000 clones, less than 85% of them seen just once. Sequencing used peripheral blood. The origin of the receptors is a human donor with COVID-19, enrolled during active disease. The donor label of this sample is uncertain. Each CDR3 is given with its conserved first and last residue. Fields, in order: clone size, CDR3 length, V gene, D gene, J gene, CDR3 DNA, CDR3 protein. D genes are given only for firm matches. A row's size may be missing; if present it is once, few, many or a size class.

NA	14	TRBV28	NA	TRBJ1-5	TGTGCCAGCGCCCGGGGATATAGCAATCAGCCCCAGCATTTT	CASARGYSNQPQHF
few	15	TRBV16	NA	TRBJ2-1	TGTGCCAGCAGCCCGACGGGGACTCCTAACAATGAGCAGTTCTTC	CASSPTGTPNNEQFF
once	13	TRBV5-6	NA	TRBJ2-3	TGTGCCAGCAGCTTACTAGCCACAGATACGCAGTATTTT	CASSLLATDTQYF
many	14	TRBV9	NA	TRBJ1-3	TGTGCCAGCAGCGTAGCAGGTGCCGGAAACACCATATATTTT	CASSVAGAGNTIYF
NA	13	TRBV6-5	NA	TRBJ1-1	TGTGCCAGCAGGGCTTCGCCGAACACTGAAGCTTTCTTT	CASRASPNTEAFF
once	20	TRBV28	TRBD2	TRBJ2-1	TGTGCCAGCCGTGAGGGACACCGGACTAGCGGGAGGCCCGTATACAATGAGCAGTTCTTC	CASREGHRTSGRPVYNEQFF
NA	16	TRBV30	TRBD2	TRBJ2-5	TGTGCCTGGAGTCCTTCGGCGGGAGGAAGGAAAGAGACCCAGTACTTC	CAWSPSAGGRKETQYF
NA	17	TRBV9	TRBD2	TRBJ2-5	TGTGCCAGCAGCGCGGGGTACGCGGGACTAGCGGGAGAGACCCAGTACTTC	CASSAGYAGLAGETQYF
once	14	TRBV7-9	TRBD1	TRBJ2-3	TGTGCCAGCCACCGGGACAGGGCCACAGATACGCAGTATTTT	CASHRDRATDTQYF
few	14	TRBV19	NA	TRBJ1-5	TGTGCCAGTAGTGCTACAGGAGCCGGGCAGGCCCAGCATTTT	CASSATGAGQAQHF
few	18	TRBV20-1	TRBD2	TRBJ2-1	TGCAGTGCTAGTGGTATGGGGACTAGCGGCTTTGGGGTCAATGAGCAGTTCTTC	CSASGMGTSGFGVNEQFF
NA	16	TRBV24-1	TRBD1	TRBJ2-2	TGTGCCACTTCCGGGACAGGGGGTGACGTTCCCGGGGAGCTGTTTTTT	CATSGTGGDVPGELFF
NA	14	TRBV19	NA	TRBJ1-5	TGTGCCAGTAGTATATCAGGGATGAATCAGCCCCAGCATTTT	CASSISGMNQPQHF
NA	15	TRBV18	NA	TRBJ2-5	TGTGCCAGCTCACCAGGGGTGCGAGGGCCGGAGACCCAGTACTTC	CASSPGVRGPETQYF
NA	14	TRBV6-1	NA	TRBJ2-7	TGTGCCAGCAGTGAACAGGGAGGCTCCTACGAGCAGTACTTC	CASSEQGGSYEQYF
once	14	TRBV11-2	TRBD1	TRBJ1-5	TGTGCCAGCAGCCTCGACAGGGGCAATCAGCCCCAGCATTTT	CASSLDRGNQPQHF
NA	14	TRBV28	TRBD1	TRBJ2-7	TGTGCCAGCAGTTTATTCAGGGGGCCTTACGAGCAGTACTTC	CASSLFRGPYEQYF
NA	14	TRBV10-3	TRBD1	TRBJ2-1	TGTGCCATCAGGGGACAGGGGGTAGTCAATGAGCAGTTCTTC	CAIRGQGVVNEQFF
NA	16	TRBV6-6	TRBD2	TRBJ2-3	TGTGCCAGCAGCCCTGTTAGCGGGATCCTCGCAGATACGCAGTATTTT	CASSPVSGILADTQYF
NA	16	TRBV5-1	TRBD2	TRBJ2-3	TGCGCCAGCAGCTATATGACTAGCGGGAGTTCGGATACGCAGTATTTT	CASSYMTSGSSDTQYF
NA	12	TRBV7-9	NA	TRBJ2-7	TGTGCCAGCAGCCCCAGTTCAGGGCGGTTGTACTTC	CASSPSSGRLYF
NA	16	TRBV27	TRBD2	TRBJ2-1	TGTGCCAGCACCGACCGACTAGCGGGAGTGCCCAATGAGCAGTTCTTC	CASTDRLAGVPNEQFF
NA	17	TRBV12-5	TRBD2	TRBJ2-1	TGTGCTAGTGGTTTGGCACTAGCGGGAGGGTCAGGTAATGAGCAGTTCTTC	CASGLALAGGSGNEQFF
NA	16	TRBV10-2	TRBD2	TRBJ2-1	TGCGCCAGCAGTTCGACTAGCGAAAACTTTTACAATGAGCAGTTCTTC	CASSSTSENFYNEQFF
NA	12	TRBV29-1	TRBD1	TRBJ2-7	TGCAGCGTACGGACAGGGGGCTACGAGCAGTACTTC	CSVRTGGYEQYF
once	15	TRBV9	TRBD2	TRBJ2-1	TGTGCCAGCAGCGCTACTAGCGGGAGTTTCAATGAGCAGTTCTTC	CASSATSGSFNEQFF
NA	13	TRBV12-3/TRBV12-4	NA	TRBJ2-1	TGTGCCAGCAGTTTAGCGGGAGGTGGTGAGCAGTTCTTC	CASSLAGGGEQFF
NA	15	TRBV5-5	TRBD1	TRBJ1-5	TGTGCCAGCAGCTTGGTAGGGCAGGGGGATCAGCCCCAGCATTTT	CASSLVGQGDQPQHF
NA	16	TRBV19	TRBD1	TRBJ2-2	TGTGCCAGTAGTCACGGACAGGCCACCGCCACCGGGGAGCTGTTTTTT	CASSHGQATATGELFF
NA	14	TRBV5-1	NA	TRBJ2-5	TGCGCCAGCAGCTTTGGGACAACCCAAGAGACCCAGTACTTC	CASSFGTTQETQYF
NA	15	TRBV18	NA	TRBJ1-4	TGTGCCAGCTCCGCCTCGGGAGGCTCTAATGAAAAACTGTTTTTT	CASSASGGSNEKLFF
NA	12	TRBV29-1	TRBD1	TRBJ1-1	TGCAGCGCCCGAGACAGGGGCGATGAAGCTTTCTTT	CSARDRGDEAFF
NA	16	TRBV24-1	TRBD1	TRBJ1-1	TGTGCCACCAGTTGGGCAGGGGGCGCGGGAGACACTGAAGCTTTCTTT	CATSWAGGAGDTEAFF
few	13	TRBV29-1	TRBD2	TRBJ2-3	TGCAGCGTCCGTCTAGCGGGTGGAGATACGCAGTATTTT	CSVRLAGGDTQYF
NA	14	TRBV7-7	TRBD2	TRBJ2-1	TGTGCCTCAGCTTTGGCTAGCGGCTACAATGAGCAGTTCTTC	CASALASGYNEQFF
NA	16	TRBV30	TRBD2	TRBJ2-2	TGTGCCTGGAGCTTGTGGGGCGGGAGAGGGACCGGGGAGTTGTTTTTT	CAWSLWGGRGTGELFF
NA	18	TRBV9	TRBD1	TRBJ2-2	TGTGCCAGCAGCGAAACCCTTGGACAGGGGGCCCGGAGCGGGGAGCTGTTTTTT	CASSETLGQGARSGELFF
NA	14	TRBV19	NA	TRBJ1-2	TGTGCCAGTACCCCCGGGGGAATCGGGGAGGGCTACACCTTC	CASTPGGIGEGYTF
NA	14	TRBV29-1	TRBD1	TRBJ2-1	TGCAGCGGGGATGGGACAGGCTCCTACAATGAGCAGTTCTTC	CSGDGTGSYNEQFF
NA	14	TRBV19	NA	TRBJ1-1	TGTGCCAGTAGTATCGGTCCAGGGTGGGCCGAAGCTTTCTTT	CASSIGPGWAEAFF
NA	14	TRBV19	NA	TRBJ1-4	TGTGCCAGTAGTATAACGCGATTCGTAGAAAAACTGTTTTTT	CASSITRFVEKLFF
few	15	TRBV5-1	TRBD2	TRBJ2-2	TGCGCCAGCAGCCGGACTAGCGGGAACACCGGGGAGCTGTTTTTT	CASSRTSGNTGELFF
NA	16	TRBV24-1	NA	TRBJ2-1	TGTGCCACCAGTGATTCCCCTGAGACTACCTACAATGAGCAGTTCTTC	CATSDSPETTYNEQFF
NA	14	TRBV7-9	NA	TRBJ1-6	TGTGCCAGCAGCTTCTCACAGGATAATTCACCCCTCCACTTT	CASSFSQDNSPLHF
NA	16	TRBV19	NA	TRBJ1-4	TGTGCCAGTAGTAGGCCCCCGACTCTCGCACCAGAAAAACTGTTTTTT	CASSRPPTLAPEKLFF
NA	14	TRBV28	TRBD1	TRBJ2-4	TGTGCCAGCTGGACAGGGAGCAGCCGGAACATTCAGTACTTC	CASWTGSSRNIQYF
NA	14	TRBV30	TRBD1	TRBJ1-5	TGTGCCTGGAGCGCGGACAGGGTAGTGCAGCCCCAGCATTTT	CAWSADRVVQPQHF
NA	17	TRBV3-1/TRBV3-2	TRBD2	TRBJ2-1	TGTGCCAGCAGCCAAAGGGAGACTAGCGGCCGATCAGGGGAGCAGTTCTTC	CASSQRETSGRSGEQFF
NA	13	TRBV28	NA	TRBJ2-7	TGTGCCAGCAGCGGCGGCACCCTGTACGAGCAGTACTTC	CASSGGTLYEQYF
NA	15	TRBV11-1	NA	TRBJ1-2	TGTGCCAGCAGCCCCCAACAGGGCCCTTACTATGGCTACACCTTC	CASSPQQGPYYGYTF
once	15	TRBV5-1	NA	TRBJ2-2	TGCGCCAGCAGCTTGAGAACATCGAACACCGGGGAGCTGTTTTTT	CASSLRTSNTGELFF
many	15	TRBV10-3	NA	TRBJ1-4	TGTGCCATCAGTGTAGGGGCAGCAACTAATGAAAAACTGTTTTTT	CAISVGAATNEKLFF
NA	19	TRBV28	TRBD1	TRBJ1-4	TGTGCCAGCAGTTTAGAGGGGTGGGGCAGGGGGTCAACTAATGAAAAACTGTTTTTT	CASSLEGWGRGSTNEKLFF
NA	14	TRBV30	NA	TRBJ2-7	TGTGCCTGGAGTCCCCGACAGGTCCCCTACGAGCAGTACTTC	CAWSPRQVPYEQYF
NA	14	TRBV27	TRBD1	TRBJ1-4	TGTGCCAGCAGGAGACAGGGGGACAATGAAAAACTGTTTTTT	CASRRQGDNEKLFF
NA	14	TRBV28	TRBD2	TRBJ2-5	TGTGCCAGCAGTGTAAACATAGCGGGAGAGGCCCAGTACTTC	CASSVNIAGEAQYF
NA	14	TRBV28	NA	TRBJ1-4	TGTGCCATTGGACAGTTTGCAACTAATGAAAAACTGTTTTTT	CAIGQFATNEKLFF
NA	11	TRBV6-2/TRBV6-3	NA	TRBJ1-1	TGTGCCAGCAGTTACTCCCGTGAAGCTTTCTTT	CASSYSREAFF
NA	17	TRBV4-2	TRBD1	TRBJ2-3	TGTGCCAGCAGCCAAGAACCGGGACAGGCCTTTGGGGATACGCAGTATTTT	CASSQEPGQAFGDTQYF